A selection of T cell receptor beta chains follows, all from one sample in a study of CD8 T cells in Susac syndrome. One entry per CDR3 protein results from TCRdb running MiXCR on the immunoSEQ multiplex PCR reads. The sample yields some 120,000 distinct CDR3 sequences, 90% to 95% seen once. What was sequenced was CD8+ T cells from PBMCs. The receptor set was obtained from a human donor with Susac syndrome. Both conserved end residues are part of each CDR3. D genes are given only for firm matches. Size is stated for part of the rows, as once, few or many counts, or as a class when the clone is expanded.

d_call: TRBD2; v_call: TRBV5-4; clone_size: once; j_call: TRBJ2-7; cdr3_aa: CASSLQLAGDSEQYF; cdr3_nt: TGTGCCAGCAGCCTGCAGCTAGCGGGAGATTCCGAGCAGTACTTC
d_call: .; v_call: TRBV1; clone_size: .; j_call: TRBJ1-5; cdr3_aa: CTSSRSGQGERPQHF; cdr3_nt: TGCACCAGCAGCCGATCGGGACAGGGGGAAAGGCCCCAGCATTTT
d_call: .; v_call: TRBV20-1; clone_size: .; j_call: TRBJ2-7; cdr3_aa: CSARGGGAAYEQYF; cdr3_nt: TGCAGTGCTAGAGGTGGGGGAGCGGCCTACGAGCAGTACTTC
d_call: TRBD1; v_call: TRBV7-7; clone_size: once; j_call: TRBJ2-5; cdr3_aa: CASRQGSGETQYF; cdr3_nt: TGTGCTAGCAGACAGGGCTCGGGGGAGACCCAGTACTTC
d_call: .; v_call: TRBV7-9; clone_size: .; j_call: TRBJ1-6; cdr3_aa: CASSSAGSSYNSPLHF; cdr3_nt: TGTGCCAGCAGCTCAGCAGGAAGCTCCTATAATTCACCCCTCCACTTT
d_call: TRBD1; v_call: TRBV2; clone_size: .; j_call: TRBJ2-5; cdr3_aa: CASTGQGLETQYF; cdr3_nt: TGTGCCAGCACCGGACAGGGTTTAGAGACCCAGTACTTC
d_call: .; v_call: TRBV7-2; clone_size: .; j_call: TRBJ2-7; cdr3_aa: CASSPRGGSTEYEQYF; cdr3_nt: TGTGCCAGCAGCCCACGAGGGGGGTCCACGGAGTACGAGCAGTACTTC
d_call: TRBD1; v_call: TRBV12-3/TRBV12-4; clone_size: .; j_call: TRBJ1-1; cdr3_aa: CASRDRGGNTEAFF; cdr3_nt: TGTGCCAGCAGGGACAGGGGAGGGAACACTGAAGCTTTCTTT
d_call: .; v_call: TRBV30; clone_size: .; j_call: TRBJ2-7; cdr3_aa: CACRGLYYEQYF; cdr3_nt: TGTGCCTGCCGGGGCCTTTACTACGAGCAGTACTTC
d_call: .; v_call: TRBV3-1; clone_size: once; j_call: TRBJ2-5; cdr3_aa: CASSQVQGWETQYF; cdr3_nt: TGTGCCAGCAGCCAAGTTCAGGGGTGGGAGACCCAGTACTTC
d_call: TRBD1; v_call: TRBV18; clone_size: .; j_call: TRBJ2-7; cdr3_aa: CASSPRDRLTYEQYF; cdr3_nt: TGTGCCAGCTCACCACGGGACAGGCTCACCTACGAGCAGTACTTC
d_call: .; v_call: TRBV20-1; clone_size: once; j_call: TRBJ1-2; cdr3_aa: CSARVSSSNYGYTF; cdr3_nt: TGCAGTGCTAGAGTCAGCAGCTCTAACTATGGCTACACCTTC
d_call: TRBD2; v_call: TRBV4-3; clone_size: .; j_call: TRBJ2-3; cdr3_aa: CASSQETSAGVLDTQYF; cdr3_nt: TGCGCCAGCAGCCAAGAGACGTCAGCGGGAGTATTGGATACGCAGTATTTT
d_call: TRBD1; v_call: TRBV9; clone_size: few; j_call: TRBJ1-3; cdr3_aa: CASSFTGGSGNTIYF; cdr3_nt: TGTGCCAGCAGTTTTACAGGGGGCTCTGGAAACACCATATATTTT
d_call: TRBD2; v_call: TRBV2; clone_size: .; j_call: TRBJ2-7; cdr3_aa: CASSVAGGSYEQYF; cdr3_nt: TGTGCCAGCAGTGTTGCGGGGGGAAGCTACGAGCAGTACTTC
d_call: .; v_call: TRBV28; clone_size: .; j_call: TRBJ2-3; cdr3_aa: CASRPPGLTIDTQYF; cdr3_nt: TGTGCCAGCAGACCCCCGGGACTCACAATAGATACGCAGTATTTT
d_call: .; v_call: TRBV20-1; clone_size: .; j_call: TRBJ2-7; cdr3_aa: CSAASQYEQYF; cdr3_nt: TGCAGTGCAGCTAGCCAGTACGAGCAGTACTTC
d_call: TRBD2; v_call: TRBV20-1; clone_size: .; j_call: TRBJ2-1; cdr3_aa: CSALPGLASSYNEQFF; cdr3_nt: TGCAGTGCTCTTCCGGGACTAGCTAGCTCCTACAATGAGCAGTTCTTC
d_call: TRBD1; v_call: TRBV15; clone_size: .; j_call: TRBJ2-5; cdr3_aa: CATSRARDSQETQYF; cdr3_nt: TGTGCCACCAGCAGAGCTAGGGACAGCCAAGAGACCCAGTACTTC
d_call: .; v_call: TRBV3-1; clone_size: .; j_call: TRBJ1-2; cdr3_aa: CASSQGGAGPDGYTF; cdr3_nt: TGTGCCAGCAGCCAAGGGGGTGCGGGACCTGACGGCTACACCTTC
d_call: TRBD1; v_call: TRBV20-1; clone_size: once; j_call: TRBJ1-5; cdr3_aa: CSALTGTGGHQPQHF; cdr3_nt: TGCAGTGCTCTCACCGGGACAGGGGGACATCAGCCCCAGCATTTT
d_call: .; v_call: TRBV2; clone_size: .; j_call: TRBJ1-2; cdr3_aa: CASSGGPHYGYTF; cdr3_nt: TGTGCCAGCAGTGGAGGCCCTCACTATGGCTACACCTTC
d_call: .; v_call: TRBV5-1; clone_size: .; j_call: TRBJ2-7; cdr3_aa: CASSTHGNEQYF; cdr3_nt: TGCGCCAGCAGCACCCATGGAAACGAGCAGTACTTC
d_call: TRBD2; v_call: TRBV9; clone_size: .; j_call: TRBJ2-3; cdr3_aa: CASSPPGLAFPDTQYF; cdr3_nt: TGTGCCAGCAGCCCTCCGGGACTAGCGTTCCCAGATACGCAGTATTTT